This T cell receptor (beta chain) originates from a study of T cells in Graves' hyperthyroidism and ophthalmopathy. General study points: Blood also showed most of the thyroid clonotypes that were expanded above 0.001.

There were TCR beta CDR3 regions amplified from RNA transcripts. RT-PCR in the first round (using the HTBI primer set) targeted the TCR CDR3. TCRdb analysed the multiplex PCR reads with MiXCR anew, one entry per CDR3 protein. The data contain hundreds of thousands of distinct CDR3 sequences, about a sixth of them singletons. Germline CDR1 reads DFQATT; CDR2 reads SNEGSKA (reference sequence). This CDR3 comprises 16 residues. The V gene lost 6 bases and the J gene lost 7 bases, with 28 bases spanning the gap. The sample holds many counts of this clonotype. The antigen is not known. Sequencing was done on a sample of blood. The V call is TRBV20-1, the J call TRBJ2-7; weak D call: TRBD1 (6 bases). This clonotype was obtained from a woman aged 55-75 years with Graves' ophthalmopathy. The CDR3 protein is CSAEGSRGHLIGEQYF. For the CDR3, the DNA is TGCAGTGCCGAGGGGTCTAGGGGACACCTGATAGGGGAGCAGTACTTC.